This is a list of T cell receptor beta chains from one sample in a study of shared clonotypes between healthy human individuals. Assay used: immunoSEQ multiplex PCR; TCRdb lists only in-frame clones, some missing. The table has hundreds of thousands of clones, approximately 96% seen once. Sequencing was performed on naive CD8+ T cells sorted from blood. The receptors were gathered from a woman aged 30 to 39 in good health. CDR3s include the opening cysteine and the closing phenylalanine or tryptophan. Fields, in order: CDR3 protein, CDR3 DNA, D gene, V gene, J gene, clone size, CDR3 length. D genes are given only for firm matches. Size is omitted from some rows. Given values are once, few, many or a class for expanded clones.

CDR3 protein: CASSLGTPPEQYF; CDR3 DNA: TGTGCCAGCAGCTTAGGGACTCCGCCCGAGCAGTACTTC; D gene: NA; V gene: TRBV7-8; J gene: TRBJ2-7; clone size: NA; CDR3 length: 13
CDR3 protein: CASSLRTDNTGELFF; CDR3 DNA: TGCGCCAGCAGCCTACGGACTGATAACACCGGGGAGCTGTTTTTT; D gene: NA; V gene: TRBV5-1; J gene: TRBJ2-2; clone size: NA; CDR3 length: 15
CDR3 protein: CASSYSPYEQYF; CDR3 DNA: TGTGCCAGCAGTTACTCTCCGTACGAGCAGTACTTC; D gene: NA; V gene: TRBV6-5; J gene: TRBJ2-7; clone size: NA; CDR3 length: 12
CDR3 protein: CAWGQSYEQYF; CDR3 DNA: TGTGCCTGGGGACAGAGCTACGAGCAGTACTTC; D gene: NA; V gene: TRBV30; J gene: TRBJ2-7; clone size: NA; CDR3 length: 11
CDR3 protein: CASSLRGGVYEQYF; CDR3 DNA: TGTGCCAGCAGCCTACGAGGGGGAGTCTACGAGCAGTACTTC; D gene: NA; V gene: TRBV4-2; J gene: TRBJ2-7; clone size: NA; CDR3 length: 14
CDR3 protein: CASSQRLADTDTQYF; CDR3 DNA: TGTGCCAGCAGTCAAAGGTTAGCGGACACAGATACGCAGTATTTT; D gene: NA; V gene: TRBV28; J gene: TRBJ2-3; clone size: NA; CDR3 length: 15
CDR3 protein: CASSLPGTEGSPLHF; CDR3 DNA: TGTGCCAGCAGCTTGCCAGGGACGGAAGGATCACCCCTCCACTTT; D gene: NA; V gene: TRBV5-6; J gene: TRBJ1-6; clone size: NA; CDR3 length: 15
CDR3 protein: CASRLAGGSYEQYF; CDR3 DNA: TGTGCCAGTCGACTAGCGGGAGGATCCTACGAGCAGTACTTC; D gene: TRBD2; V gene: TRBV6-1; J gene: TRBJ2-7; clone size: NA; CDR3 length: 14
CDR3 protein: CASSYLGFAGNQPQHF; CDR3 DNA: TGTGCCAGCAGTTACTTGGGTTTTGCGGGCAATCAGCCCCAGCATTTT; D gene: NA; V gene: TRBV6-6; J gene: TRBJ1-5; clone size: NA; CDR3 length: 16
CDR3 protein: CASSERGLAGFNEQFF; CDR3 DNA: TGTGCCAGCAGTGAACGGGGACTAGCGGGATTCAATGAGCAGTTCTTC; D gene: TRBD2; V gene: TRBV25-1; J gene: TRBJ2-1; clone size: NA; CDR3 length: 16
CDR3 protein: CASSERTGQETQYF; CDR3 DNA: TGCGCCAGCAGCGAAAGGACAGGACAAGAGACCCAGTACTTC; D gene: TRBD1; V gene: TRBV4-1; J gene: TRBJ2-5; clone size: once; CDR3 length: 14
CDR3 protein: CASSSTWGPDEKLFF; CDR3 DNA: TGTGCCAGCAGTTCGACCTGGGGGCCAGATGAAAAACTGTTTTTT; D gene: NA; V gene: TRBV28; J gene: TRBJ1-4; clone size: NA; CDR3 length: 15
CDR3 protein: CASSLWSERENEQFF; CDR3 DNA: TGTGCCAGCAGCTTATGGTCCGAACGGGAAAATGAGCAGTTCTTC; D gene: NA; V gene: TRBV7-2; J gene: TRBJ2-1; clone size: NA; CDR3 length: 15
CDR3 protein: CASSKGGRHGTDTQYF; CDR3 DNA: TGTGCCAGCAGCAAAGGGGGGCGGCACGGCACAGATACGCAGTATTTT; D gene: NA; V gene: TRBV21-1; J gene: TRBJ2-3; clone size: NA; CDR3 length: 16
CDR3 protein: CASRRTGELFF; CDR3 DNA: TGTGCCAGCAGGAGAACCGGGGAGCTGTTTTTT; D gene: NA; V gene: TRBV27; J gene: TRBJ2-2; clone size: NA; CDR3 length: 11
CDR3 protein: CSASDTEAFF; CDR3 DNA: TGCAGCGCTAGTGACACTGAAGCTTTCTTT; D gene: NA; V gene: TRBV29-1; J gene: TRBJ1-1; clone size: NA; CDR3 length: 10
CDR3 protein: CASSSSLAAYNEQFF; CDR3 DNA: TGTGCCAGCAGTTCGAGTCTAGCGGCCTACAATGAGCAGTTCTTC; D gene: TRBD2; V gene: TRBV27; J gene: TRBJ2-1; clone size: NA; CDR3 length: 15
CDR3 protein: CASSPRKVGTGINNEQFF; CDR3 DNA: TGTGCCAGCAGCCCAAGGAAGGTCGGGACAGGGATCAACAATGAGCAGTTCTTC; D gene: TRBD1; V gene: TRBV7-6; J gene: TRBJ2-1; clone size: NA; CDR3 length: 18
CDR3 protein: CASSLVSPNEKLFF; CDR3 DNA: TGTGCCAGCAGCTTAGTCAGCCCAAATGAAAAACTGTTTTTT; D gene: NA; V gene: TRBV5-8; J gene: TRBJ1-4; clone size: once; CDR3 length: 14
CDR3 protein: CASRNQTSDTDTQYF; CDR3 DNA: TGTGCCAGCAGGAACCAAACTAGCGACACAGATACGCAGTATTTT; D gene: TRBD2; V gene: TRBV27; J gene: TRBJ2-3; clone size: NA; CDR3 length: 15
CDR3 protein: CASSQGTGGTEGYTF; CDR3 DNA: TGTGCCAGCAGCCAAGGGACAGGGGGAACGGAGGGCTACACCTTC; D gene: TRBD1; V gene: TRBV4-2; J gene: TRBJ1-2; clone size: NA; CDR3 length: 15
CDR3 protein: CASRQDRGRDTEAFF; CDR3 DNA: TGTGCCAGCCGTCAGGACAGGGGACGGGACACTGAAGCTTTCTTT; D gene: TRBD1; V gene: TRBV28; J gene: TRBJ1-1; clone size: NA; CDR3 length: 15
CDR3 protein: CASSLGQGYQPQHF; CDR3 DNA: TGTGCCAGCAGTTTAGGACAGGGTTATCAGCCCCAGCATTTT; D gene: TRBD1; V gene: TRBV28; J gene: TRBJ1-5; clone size: NA; CDR3 length: 14
CDR3 protein: CASSLANLTSGLLYNEQFF; CDR3 DNA: TGTGCCAGCAGCTTAGCCAACCTGACTAGCGGATTACTCTACAATGAGCAGTTCTTC; D gene: TRBD2; V gene: TRBV11-2; J gene: TRBJ2-1; clone size: NA; CDR3 length: 19
CDR3 protein: CASRDRAAGAEAFF; CDR3 DNA: TGTGCCAGCAGGGACAGGGCCGCGGGGGCTGAAGCTTTCTTT; D gene: TRBD1; V gene: TRBV2; J gene: TRBJ1-1; clone size: once; CDR3 length: 14
CDR3 protein: CASSLVGESNQPQHF; CDR3 DNA: TGTGCCAGCAGCTTGGTTGGGGAAAGCAATCAGCCCCAGCATTTT; D gene: NA; V gene: TRBV5-8; J gene: TRBJ1-5; clone size: NA; CDR3 length: 15
CDR3 protein: CASRIARDSYNEQFF; CDR3 DNA: TGTGCCAGCCGAATAGCGAGAGACTCCTACAATGAGCAGTTCTTC; D gene: NA; V gene: TRBV7-9; J gene: TRBJ2-1; clone size: NA; CDR3 length: 15
CDR3 protein: CASRQGFYEKLFF; CDR3 DNA: TGTGCCAGTAGACAGGGTTTCTATGAAAAACTGTTTTTT; D gene: NA; V gene: TRBV19; J gene: TRBJ1-4; clone size: NA; CDR3 length: 13
CDR3 protein: CAWSGLAGDYEQFF; CDR3 DNA: TGTGCCTGGAGCGGACTAGCGGGAGACTATGAGCAGTTCTTC; D gene: TRBD2; V gene: TRBV30; J gene: TRBJ2-1; clone size: NA; CDR3 length: 14
CDR3 protein: CASSETEYYEQYF; CDR3 DNA: TGCGCCAGCAGCGAGACTGAATACTACGAGCAGTACTTC; D gene: NA; V gene: TRBV5-1; J gene: TRBJ2-7; clone size: NA; CDR3 length: 13
CDR3 protein: CASSLVGGTEQYF; CDR3 DNA: TGTGCCAGCAGCTTAGTAGGGGGTACCGAGCAGTACTTC; D gene: NA; V gene: TRBV11-2; J gene: TRBJ2-7; clone size: NA; CDR3 length: 13
CDR3 protein: CAISESPNTGELFF; CDR3 DNA: TGTGCCATCAGTGAGTCACCGAACACCGGGGAGCTGTTTTTT; D gene: NA; V gene: TRBV10-3; J gene: TRBJ2-2; clone size: NA; CDR3 length: 14
CDR3 protein: CASSLVLAGPLSTDTQYF; CDR3 DNA: TGTGCCAGCAGTTTAGTACTAGCGGGGCCTCTTAGCACAGATACGCAGTATTTT; D gene: TRBD2; V gene: TRBV28; J gene: TRBJ2-3; clone size: NA; CDR3 length: 18
CDR3 protein: CASSIYTGDQPQHF; CDR3 DNA: TGTGCCAGTAGTATCTATACAGGGGACCAGCCCCAGCATTTT; D gene: TRBD1; V gene: TRBV19; J gene: TRBJ1-5; clone size: NA; CDR3 length: 14
CDR3 protein: CASSLNGRAENTQYF; CDR3 DNA: TGTGCCAGCAGCTTAAACGGGAGGGCCGAAAATACGCAGTATTTT; D gene: TRBD2; V gene: TRBV7-3; J gene: TRBJ2-3; clone size: NA; CDR3 length: 15
CDR3 protein: CASSQLDRGLNEQFF; CDR3 DNA: TGCGCCAGCAGCCAACTGGACAGGGGGCTCAATGAGCAGTTCTTC; D gene: TRBD1; V gene: TRBV4-1; J gene: TRBJ2-1; clone size: NA; CDR3 length: 15
CDR3 protein: CASSETTGTSGSNDEQFF; CDR3 DNA: TGTGCCAGCAGTGAAACCACCGGGACTAGCGGGAGTAACGATGAGCAGTTCTTC; D gene: TRBD2; V gene: TRBV6-1; J gene: TRBJ2-1; clone size: NA; CDR3 length: 18
CDR3 protein: CASSFPYGYTF; CDR3 DNA: TGTGCCAGCAGCTTCCCCTATGGCTACACCTTC; D gene: NA; V gene: TRBV5-8; J gene: TRBJ1-2; clone size: NA; CDR3 length: 11
CDR3 protein: CAWSDGVSYEQYF; CDR3 DNA: TGTGCCTGGAGTGACGGGGTCTCCTACGAGCAGTACTTC; D gene: NA; V gene: TRBV30; J gene: TRBJ2-7; clone size: NA; CDR3 length: 13
CDR3 protein: CASSPRSLLMNEQFF; CDR3 DNA: TGTGCCAGCAGTCCTCGGTCACTATTAATGAATGAGCAGTTCTTC; D gene: NA; V gene: TRBV6-5; J gene: TRBJ2-1; clone size: NA; CDR3 length: 15
CDR3 protein: CASKASTSATYNEQFF; CDR3 DNA: TGTGCCAGCAAGGCCTCAACTAGCGCAACCTACAATGAGCAGTTCTTC; D gene: TRBD2; V gene: TRBV2; J gene: TRBJ2-1; clone size: NA; CDR3 length: 16